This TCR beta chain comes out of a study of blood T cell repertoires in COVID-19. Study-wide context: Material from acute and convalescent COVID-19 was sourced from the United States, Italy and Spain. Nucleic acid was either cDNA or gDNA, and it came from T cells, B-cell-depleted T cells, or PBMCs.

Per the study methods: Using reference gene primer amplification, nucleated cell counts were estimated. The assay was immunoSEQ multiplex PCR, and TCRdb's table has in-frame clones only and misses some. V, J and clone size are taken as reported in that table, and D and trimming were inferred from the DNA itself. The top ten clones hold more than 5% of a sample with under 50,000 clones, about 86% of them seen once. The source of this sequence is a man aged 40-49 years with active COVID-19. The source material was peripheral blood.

DNA for the CDR3: TGTGCCAGCAGTGCGCAGGGGAGCCTTGGCTACACCTTC. Translating it yields CASSAQGSLGYTF. V is TRBV25-1 and J is TRBJ1-2, with D possibly being TRBD1 (6 bases). This CDR3 is built from 13 residues. Germline assignment: CDR1 MGHDK and CDR2 SYGVNS. V was trimmed by 4 bases and J by 7 bases, leaving 13 bases between them.